The present TCR beta chain was sequenced within a study of T-cell reconstitution after alpha-beta-depleted transplantation in children. V dropped 5 bases and J dropped 2 bases, with 14 bases sitting between them. This CDR3 contains 14 residues. Per germline, CDR1 SQVTM and CDR2 ANQGSEA. This clonotype was detected only a few times. Unique molecular identifiers tagged the TCRbeta library. TCRdb itself ran the PCR reads through MiXCR, one entry per CDR3 protein. Counted here are approximately 390,000 distinct CDR3 sequences, roughly 10% occurring once; the ten biggest clones make up roughly 6%. This chain uses TRBV29-1 with TRBJ2-3; D unclear. This receptor was obtained from a human donor who donated a stem cell graft to a child with acute myeloid leukemia. The starting material was PBMCs from the stem cell graft donor, obtained from the stem cell graft. The CDR3 loop is CSVFTLVSTDTQYF. CDR3 in DNA: TGCAGCGTTTTCACACTCGTTTCCACAGATACGCAGTATTTT.